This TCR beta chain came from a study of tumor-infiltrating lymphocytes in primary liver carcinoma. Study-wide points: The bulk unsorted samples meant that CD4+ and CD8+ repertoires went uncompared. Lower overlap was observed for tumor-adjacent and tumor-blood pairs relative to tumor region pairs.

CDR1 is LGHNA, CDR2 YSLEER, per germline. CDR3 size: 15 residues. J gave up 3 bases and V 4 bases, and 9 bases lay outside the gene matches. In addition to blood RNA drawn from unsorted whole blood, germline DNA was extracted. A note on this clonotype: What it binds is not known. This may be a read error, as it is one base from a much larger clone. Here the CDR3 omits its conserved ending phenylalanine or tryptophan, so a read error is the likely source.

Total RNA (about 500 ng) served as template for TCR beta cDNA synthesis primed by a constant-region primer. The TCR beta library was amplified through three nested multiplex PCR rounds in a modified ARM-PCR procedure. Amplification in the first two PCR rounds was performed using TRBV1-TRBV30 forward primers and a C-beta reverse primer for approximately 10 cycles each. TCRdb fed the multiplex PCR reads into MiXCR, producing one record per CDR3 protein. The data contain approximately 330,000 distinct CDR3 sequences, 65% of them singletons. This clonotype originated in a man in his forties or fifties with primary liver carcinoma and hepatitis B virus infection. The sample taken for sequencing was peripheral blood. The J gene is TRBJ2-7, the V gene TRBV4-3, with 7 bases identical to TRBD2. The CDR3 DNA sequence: TGCGCCAGCAGCCTCTACTCGGGAGGAGGCTACGAGCAGTACCTC. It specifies CASSLYSGGGYEQYL.